This T cell receptor beta chain is drawn from a study of blood T cell repertoires in COVID-19. Study information: Sites across the United States, Italy and Spain contributed samples from acute and convalescent COVID-19. The analysed material was cDNA or gDNA that came from T cells, B-cell-depleted T cells, or PBMCs.

Germline assignment: CDR1 MGHRA and CDR2 YSYEKL. The CDR3 covers 16 residues. The V and J ends lost 2 bases and 5 bases respectively, with 13 bases between them. Per the original data handling: Reference gene primer amplification yielded estimated nucleated cell counts. Profiled with immunoSEQ multiplex PCR; TCRdb holds only in-frame clones, not every one. V, J and clone size were drawn from that table, and D and trimming were deduced from the DNA. The sample gives about 46,000 clones, about 88% of which show up once; over 8.5% is in the top ten. Sample: peripheral blood. V gene TRBV4-1 combines with J gene TRBJ1-6; D is undetermined. The source of this sequence is a man aged 50 to 60 with active COVID-19. The DNA of the CDR3 is TGCGCCAGCAGCCAAACGGGTTCAGCGAATAATTCACCCCTCCACTTT. Amino acid sequence: CASSQTGSANNSPLHF.